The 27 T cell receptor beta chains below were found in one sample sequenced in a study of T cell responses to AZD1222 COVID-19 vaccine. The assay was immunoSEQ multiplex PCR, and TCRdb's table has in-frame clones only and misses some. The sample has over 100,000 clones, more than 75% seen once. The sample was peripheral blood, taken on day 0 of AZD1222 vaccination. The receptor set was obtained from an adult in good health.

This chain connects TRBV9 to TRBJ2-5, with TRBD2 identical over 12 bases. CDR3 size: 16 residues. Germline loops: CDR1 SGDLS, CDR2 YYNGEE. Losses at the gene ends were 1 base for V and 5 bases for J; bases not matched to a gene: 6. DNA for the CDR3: TGTGCCAGCAGCGTAATCTCTAGCGGGGGGGAGGAGACCCAGTACTTC. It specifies CASSVISSGGEETQYF. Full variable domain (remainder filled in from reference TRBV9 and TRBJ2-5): DSGVTQTPKHLITATGQRVTLRCSPRSGDLSVYWYQQSLDQGLQFLIQYYNGEERAKGNILERFSAQQFPDLHSELNLSSLELGDSALYFCASSVISSGGEETQYFGPGTRLLVL.

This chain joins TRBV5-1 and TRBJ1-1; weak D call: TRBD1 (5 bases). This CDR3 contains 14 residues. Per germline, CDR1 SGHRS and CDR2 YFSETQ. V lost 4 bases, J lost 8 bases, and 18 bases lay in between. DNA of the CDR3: TGCGCCAGCAGCAGAACCGGGACGACGGGCGAAGCTTTCTTT. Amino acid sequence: CASSRTGTTGEAFF.

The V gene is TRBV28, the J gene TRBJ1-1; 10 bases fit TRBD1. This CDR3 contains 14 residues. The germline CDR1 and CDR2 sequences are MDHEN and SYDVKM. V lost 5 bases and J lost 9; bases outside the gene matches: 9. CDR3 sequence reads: CASSLIGTGDQAFF. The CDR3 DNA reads TGTGCCAGCAGTCTTATCGGGACAGGGGACCAAGCTTTCTTT.

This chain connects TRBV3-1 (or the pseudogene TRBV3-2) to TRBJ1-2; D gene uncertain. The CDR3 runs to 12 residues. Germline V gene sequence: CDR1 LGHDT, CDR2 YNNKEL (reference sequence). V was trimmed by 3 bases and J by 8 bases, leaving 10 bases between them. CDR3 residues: CASSQTVGGYTF. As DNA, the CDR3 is TGTGCCAGCAGCCAGACGGTGGGCGGCTACACCTTC.

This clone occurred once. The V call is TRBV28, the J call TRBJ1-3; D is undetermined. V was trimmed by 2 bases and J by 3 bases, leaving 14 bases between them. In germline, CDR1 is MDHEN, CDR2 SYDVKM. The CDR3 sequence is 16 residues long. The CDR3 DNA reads TGTGCCAGCAGTTTAGCGGGCCAGATGAATGGAAACACCATATATTTT. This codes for CASSLAGQMNGNTIYF. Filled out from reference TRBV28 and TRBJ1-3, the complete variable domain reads DVKVTQSSRYLVKRTGEKVFLECVQDMDHENMFWYRQDPGLGLRLIYFSYDVKMKEKGDIPEGYSVSREKKERFSLILESASTNQTSMYLCASSLAGQMNGNTIYFGEGSWLTVV.

The CDR3 nucleotides are TGTGCCAGCAGCCAAGGCGACAGGACCTACGAGCAGTACTTC. Translated, it gives CASSQGDRTYEQYF. The chain links TRBV4-2 to TRBJ2-7, with D perhaps matching TRBD1 (6 bases). V was pared by 1 base and J by 2 bases, with 9 bases between. CDR3 length: 14 residues. The V gene's germline CDR1 is LGHNA and CDR2 YNFKEQ.

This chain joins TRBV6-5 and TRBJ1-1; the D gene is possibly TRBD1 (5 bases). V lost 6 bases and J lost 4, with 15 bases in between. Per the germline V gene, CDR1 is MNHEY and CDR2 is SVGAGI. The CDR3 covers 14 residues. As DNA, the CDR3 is TGTGCCAGCAGGGACACATTGGGGACCACTGAAGCTTTCTTT. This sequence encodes CASRDTLGTTEAFF.

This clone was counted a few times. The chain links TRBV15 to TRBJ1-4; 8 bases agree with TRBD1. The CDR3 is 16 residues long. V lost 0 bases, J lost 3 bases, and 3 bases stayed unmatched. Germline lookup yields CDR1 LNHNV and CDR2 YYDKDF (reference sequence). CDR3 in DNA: TGTGCCACCAGCAGAGATCCGACAGGGGCTAATGAAAAACTGTTTTTT. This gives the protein CATSRDPTGANEKLFF.

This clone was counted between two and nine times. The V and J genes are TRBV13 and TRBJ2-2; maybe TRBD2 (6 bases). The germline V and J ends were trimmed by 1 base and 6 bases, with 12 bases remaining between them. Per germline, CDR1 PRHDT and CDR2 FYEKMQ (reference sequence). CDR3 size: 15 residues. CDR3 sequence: CASSLVTSPAGELFF. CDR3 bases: TGTGCCAGCAGCTTAGTGACTAGTCCTGCCGGGGAGCTGTTTTTT.

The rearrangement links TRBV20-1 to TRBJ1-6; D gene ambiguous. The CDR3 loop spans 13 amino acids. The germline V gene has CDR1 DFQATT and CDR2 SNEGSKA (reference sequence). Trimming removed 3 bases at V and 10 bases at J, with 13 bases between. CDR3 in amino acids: CSASSQAGSPLHF. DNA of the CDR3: TGCAGTGCTAGTAGCCAGGCTGGGTCACCCCTCCACTTT.

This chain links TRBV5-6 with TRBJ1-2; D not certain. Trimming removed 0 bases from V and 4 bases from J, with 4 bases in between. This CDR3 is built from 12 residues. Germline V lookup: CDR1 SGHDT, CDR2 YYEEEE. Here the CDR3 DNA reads TGTGCCAGCAGCTTGGAGAGCTATGGCTACACCTTC. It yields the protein CASSLESYGYTF.

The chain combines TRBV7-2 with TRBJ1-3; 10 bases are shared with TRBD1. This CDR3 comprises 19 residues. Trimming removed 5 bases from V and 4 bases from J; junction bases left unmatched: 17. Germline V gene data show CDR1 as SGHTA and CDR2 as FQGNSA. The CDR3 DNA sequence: TGTGCCAGCAGCGTTTTCGGGACAGGGGTAATATCTAGAGGAAACACCATATATTTT. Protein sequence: CASSVFGTGVISRGNTIYF.

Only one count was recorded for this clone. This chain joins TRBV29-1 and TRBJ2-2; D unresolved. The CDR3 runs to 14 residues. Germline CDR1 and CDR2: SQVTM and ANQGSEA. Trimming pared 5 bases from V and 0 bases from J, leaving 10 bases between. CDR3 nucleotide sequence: TGCAGCGTTAAGGCACGAGCGAACACCGGGGAGCTGTTTTTT. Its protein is CSVKARANTGELFF.

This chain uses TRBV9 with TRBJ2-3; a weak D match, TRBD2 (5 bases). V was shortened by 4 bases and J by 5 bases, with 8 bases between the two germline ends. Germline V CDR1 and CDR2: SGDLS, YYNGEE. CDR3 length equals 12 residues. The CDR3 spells CASSKSGDTQYF. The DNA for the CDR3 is TGTGCCAGCAGCAAAAGCGGAGATACGCAGTATTTT.

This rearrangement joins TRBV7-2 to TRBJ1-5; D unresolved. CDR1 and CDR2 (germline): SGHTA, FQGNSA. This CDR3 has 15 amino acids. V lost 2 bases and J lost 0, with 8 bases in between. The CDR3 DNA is TGTGCCAGCAGCTTATACGATGATAGCAATCAGCCCCAGCATTTT. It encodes CASSLYDDSNQPQHF.

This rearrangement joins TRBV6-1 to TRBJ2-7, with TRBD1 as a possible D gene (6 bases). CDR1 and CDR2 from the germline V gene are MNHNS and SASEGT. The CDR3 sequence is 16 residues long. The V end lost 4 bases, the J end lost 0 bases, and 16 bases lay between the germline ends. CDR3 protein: CASSALDRKGSYEQYF. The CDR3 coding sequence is TGTGCCAGCAGTGCCTTGGACAGAAAAGGCTCCTACGAGCAGTACTTC.

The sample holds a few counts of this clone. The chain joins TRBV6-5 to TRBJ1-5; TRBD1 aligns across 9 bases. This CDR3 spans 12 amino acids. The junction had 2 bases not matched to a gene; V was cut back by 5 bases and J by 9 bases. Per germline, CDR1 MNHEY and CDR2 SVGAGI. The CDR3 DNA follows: TGTGCCAGCAGTCAGGGACAGGGGCCCCAGCATTTT. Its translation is CASSQGQGPQHF.

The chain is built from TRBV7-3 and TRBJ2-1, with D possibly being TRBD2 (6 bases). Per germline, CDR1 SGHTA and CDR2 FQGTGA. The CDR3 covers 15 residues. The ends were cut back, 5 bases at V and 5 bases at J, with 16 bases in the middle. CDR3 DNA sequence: TGTGCCAGCAGCCCGGGACTCGGGCCAAACAATGAGCAGTTCTTC. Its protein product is CASSPGLGPNNEQFF.

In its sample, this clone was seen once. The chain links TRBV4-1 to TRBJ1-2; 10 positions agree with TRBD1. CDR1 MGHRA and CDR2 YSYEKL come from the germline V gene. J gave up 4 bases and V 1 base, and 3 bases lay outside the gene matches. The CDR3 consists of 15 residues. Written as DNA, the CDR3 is TGCGCCAGCAGCCAAGGACAGGGGGCTTTCTATGGCTACACCTTC. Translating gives CASSQGQGAFYGYTF.

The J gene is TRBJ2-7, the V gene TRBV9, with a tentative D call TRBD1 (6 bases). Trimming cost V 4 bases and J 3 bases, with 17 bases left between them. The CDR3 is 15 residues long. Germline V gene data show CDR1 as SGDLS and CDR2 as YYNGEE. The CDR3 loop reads CASSPQQGPHYEQYF. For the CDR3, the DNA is TGTGCCAGCAGCCCCCAACAGGGCCCCCACTACGAGCAGTACTTC.

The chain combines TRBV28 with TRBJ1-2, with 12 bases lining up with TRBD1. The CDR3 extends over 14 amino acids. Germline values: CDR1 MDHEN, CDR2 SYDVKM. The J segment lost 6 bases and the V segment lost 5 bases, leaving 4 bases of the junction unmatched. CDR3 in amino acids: CASSQGTGGHGYTF. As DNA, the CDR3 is TGTGCCAGCAGTCAAGGGACAGGGGGCCATGGCTACACCTTC.

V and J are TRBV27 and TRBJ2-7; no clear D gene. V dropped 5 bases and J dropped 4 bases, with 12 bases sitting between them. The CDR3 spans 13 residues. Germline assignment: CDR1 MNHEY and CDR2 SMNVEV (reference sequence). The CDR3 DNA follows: TGTGCCAGCAGTCCTGGGGTCGAATACGAGCAGTACTTC. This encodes CASSPGVEYEQYF.

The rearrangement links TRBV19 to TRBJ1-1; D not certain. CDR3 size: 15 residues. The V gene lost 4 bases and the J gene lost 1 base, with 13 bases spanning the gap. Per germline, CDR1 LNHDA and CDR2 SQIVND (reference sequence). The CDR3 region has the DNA TGTGCCAGTAGTACCGACCTTGAATGGAACACTGAAGCTTTCTTT. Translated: CASSTDLEWNTEAFF.

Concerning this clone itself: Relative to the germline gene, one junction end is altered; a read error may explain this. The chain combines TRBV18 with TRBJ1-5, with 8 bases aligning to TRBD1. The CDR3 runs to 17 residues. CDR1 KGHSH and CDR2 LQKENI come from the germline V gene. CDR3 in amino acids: CASSPLDRGDYNQPQHF. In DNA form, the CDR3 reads TGTGCCAGCTCGCCACTAGACAGGGGCGACTACAATCAGCCCCAGCATTTT.

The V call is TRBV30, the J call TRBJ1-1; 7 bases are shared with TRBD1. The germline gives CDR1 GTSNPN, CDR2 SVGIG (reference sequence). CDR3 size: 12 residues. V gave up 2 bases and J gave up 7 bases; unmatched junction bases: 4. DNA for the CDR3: TGTGCCTGGAGTCGGGACAGCTATGAAGCTTTCTTT. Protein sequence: CAWSRDSYEAFF.

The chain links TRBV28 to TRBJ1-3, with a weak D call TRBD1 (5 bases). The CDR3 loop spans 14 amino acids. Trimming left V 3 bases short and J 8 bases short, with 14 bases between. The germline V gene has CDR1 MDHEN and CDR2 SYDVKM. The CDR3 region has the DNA TGTGCCAGCAGTTTGGCTCCAGGGTCATACACCATATATTTT. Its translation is CASSLAPGSYTIYF.

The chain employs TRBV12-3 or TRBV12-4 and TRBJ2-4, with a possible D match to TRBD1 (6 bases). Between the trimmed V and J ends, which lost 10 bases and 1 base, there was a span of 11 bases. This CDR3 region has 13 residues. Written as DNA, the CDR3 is TGTGCCACCCTACAGGGCGCCAAAAACATTCAGTACTTC. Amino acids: CATLQGAKNIQYF.